This paragraph reports one TCR beta chain. As handled by the study authors: The authors estimated nucleated cell counts from reference gene primer amplification. Produced via immunoSEQ multiplex PCR; TCRdb's table is partial and in-frame only. From that table come the V and J calls and clone size; the DNA was used to work out D and trimming. The sample has about half a million clones, around 85% seen once. The data were obtained in a study of blood T cell repertoires in COVID-19. Study background: Acute-phase and convalescent COVID-19 samples originated in the United States, Italy and Spain.

The V gene lost 2 bases and the J gene lost 6 bases, with 10 bases spanning the gap. Looked up from germline, CDR1 is MNHEY and CDR2 is SMNVEV (reference sequence). The CDR3 is 13 residues long. Participants' own reports of clinical history determined their cohort assignment. Either two negative PCRs, clearance, or symptom resolution qualified Cohort 3 donors as recovered. The chain has TRBV27 and TRBJ1-2; D may be TRBD1 (5 bases). This sequence was found in a woman aged 60 to 75 who had recovered from COVID-19. Sequenced input: PBMCs or T cells enriched from blood (not recorded which). The DNA for the CDR3 is TGTGCCAGCAGTTTACGGGCGGGGGATGGCTACACCTTC. The encoded protein is CASSLRAGDGYTF.